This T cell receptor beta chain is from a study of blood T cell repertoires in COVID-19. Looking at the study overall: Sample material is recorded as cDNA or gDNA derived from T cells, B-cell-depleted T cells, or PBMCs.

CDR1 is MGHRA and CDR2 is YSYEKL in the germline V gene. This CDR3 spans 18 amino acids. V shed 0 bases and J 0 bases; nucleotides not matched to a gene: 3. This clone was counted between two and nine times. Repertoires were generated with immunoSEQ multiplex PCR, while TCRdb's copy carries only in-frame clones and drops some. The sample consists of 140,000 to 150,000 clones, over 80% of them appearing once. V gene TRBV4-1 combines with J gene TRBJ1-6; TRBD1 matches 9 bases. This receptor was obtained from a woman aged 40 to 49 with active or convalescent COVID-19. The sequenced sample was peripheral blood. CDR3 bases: TGCGCCAGCAGCCAAGAACAGGGGGCTCCCTCCTATAATTCACCCCTCCACTTT. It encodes CASSQEQGAPSYNSPLHF.